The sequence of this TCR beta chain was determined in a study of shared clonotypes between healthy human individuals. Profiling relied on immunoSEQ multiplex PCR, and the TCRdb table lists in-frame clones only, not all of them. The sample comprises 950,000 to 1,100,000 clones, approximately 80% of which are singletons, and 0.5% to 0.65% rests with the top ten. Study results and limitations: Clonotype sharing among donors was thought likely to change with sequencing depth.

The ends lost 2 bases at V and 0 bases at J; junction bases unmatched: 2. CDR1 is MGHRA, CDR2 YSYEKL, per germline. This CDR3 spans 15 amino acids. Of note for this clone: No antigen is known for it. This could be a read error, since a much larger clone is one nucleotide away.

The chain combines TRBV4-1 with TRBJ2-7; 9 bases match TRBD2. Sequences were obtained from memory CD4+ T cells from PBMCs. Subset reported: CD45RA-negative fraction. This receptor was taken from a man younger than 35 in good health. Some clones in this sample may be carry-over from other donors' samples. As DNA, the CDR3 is TGCGCCAGCAGCCAAAATAGCGGGAGCTCCTACGAGCAGTACTTC. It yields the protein CASSQNSGSSYEQYF.